What follows are 22 T cell receptor beta chains derived from one specimen sequenced in a study of blood T cell repertoires in COVID-19. The assay was immunoSEQ multiplex PCR, and TCRdb's table has in-frame clones only and misses some. The sample includes approximately 250,000 clones, 85% to 90% of them seen just once. Sequenced material: PBMCs or T cells enriched from blood (not recorded which). Receptors were obtained from an older woman in a cohort exposed to, infected with or recovered from COVID-19 (not recorded which).

The chain is built from TRBV28 and TRBJ2-7, with TRBD2 matching over 13 bases. Per germline, CDR1 MDHEN and CDR2 SYDVKM. After removal of 5 bases from V and 2 bases from J, the junction contained 9 bases not matched to a gene. The CDR3 contains 17 residues. The CDR3 is CASSPPLTSGRAYEQYF. The CDR3 DNA reads TGTGCCAGCAGTCCACCTCTAACTAGCGGGAGGGCCTACGAGCAGTACTTC.

The gene calls are TRBV18 and TRBJ2-3; 13 nucleotides match TRBD2. CDR3 size: 16 residues. Trimming removed 0 bases from V and 5 bases from J; junction bases left unmatched: 2. In germline, CDR1 is KGHSH, CDR2 LQKENI. CDR3 bases: TGTGCCAGCTCACCACCGCGGACTAGCGGGGGAGATACGCAGTATTTT. It specifies CASSPPRTSGGDTQYF.

The rearrangement joins TRBV27 to TRBJ1-5; 8 bases fit TRBD1. Germline CDR1 MNHEY, CDR2 SMNVEV (reference sequence). J gave up 2 bases and V 5 bases, and 11 bases lay outside the gene matches. The CDR3 totals 17 residues. CDR3 coding DNA: TGTGCCAGCAGTCCCCCCCCGCTGACAGGGGGCAATCAGCCCCAGCATTTT. Amino acid sequence: CASSPPPLTGGNQPQHF.

The genes are TRBV5-8 and TRBJ2-2; a possible D gene is TRBD2 (5 bases). CDR3 size: 17 residues. The V gene's germline CDR1 is SGHTS and CDR2 YDEGEE. With 0 bases removed from V and 1 base from J, the gap between germline ends came to 13 bases. The CDR3, as DNA: TGTGCCAGCAGCTTGGCTTCGCTAGCCTGGAACACCGGGGAGCTGTTTTTT. Residues: CASSLASLAWNTGELFF.

This chain joins TRBV2 and TRBJ1-1, with TRBD1 matching over 10 bases. From germline, CDR1 is SNHLY and CDR2 FYNNEI. V lost 6 bases to trimming and J lost 7 bases; unmatched junction nucleotides: 2. The CDR3 runs to 12 residues. The CDR3 reads CASSGDRGEAFF. For the CDR3, the DNA is TGTGCCAGCAGCGGGGACAGGGGTGAAGCTTTCTTT.

The chain employs TRBV4-1 and TRBJ2-2, with 9 bases fitting TRBD2. This CDR3 has 20 amino acids. Germline V gives CDR1 MGHRA, CDR2 YSYEKL. The ends lost 0 bases at V and 5 bases at J; junction bases unmatched: 16. CDR3 bases: TGCGCCAGCAGCCAAGATCGCTTTTTCGTGCGGGAGGGCCGGACCGGGGAGCTGTTTTTT. Its translation: CASSQDRFFVREGRTGELFF.

The chain joins TRBV18 to TRBJ2-4; the D is unclear. The CDR3 spans 15 residues. Germline assignment: CDR1 KGHSH and CDR2 LQKENI. V lost 6 bases and J 0 bases, leaving 12 bases between the germline ends. CDR3 sequence: CASSPSTGAKNIQYF. The CDR3 DNA reads TGTGCCAGCTCTCCGTCGACGGGAGCCAAAAACATTCAGTACTTC.

The chain links TRBV18 to TRBJ2-5; unclear D gene. The CDR3 covers 15 residues. Looked up from germline, CDR1 is KGHSH and CDR2 is LQKENI. V gave up 6 bases and J gave up 1 base, with 15 bases separating them. CDR3 coding DNA: TGTGCCAGCTCGCCTCGGCTAGGCAGCCAAGAGACCCAGTACTTC. The encoded protein is CASSPRLGSQETQYF.

J is TRBJ2-5 and V is TRBV11-2, with TRBD1 as a possible D gene (6 bases). Trimming removed 5 bases at V and 5 bases at J, with 24 bases between. There are 17 residues in the CDR3. The germline V gene encodes CDR1 SGHAT and CDR2 FQNNGV. CDR3 region: CASSPAPGSDRRETQYF. In nucleotides, the CDR3 is TGTGCCAGCAGCCCCGCCCCAGGGTCTGACAGGAGGGAGACCCAGTACTTC. Drawing the rest from reference TRBV11-2 and TRBJ2-5, the complete variable domain is EAGVAQSPRYKIIEKRQSVAFWCNPISGHATLYWYQQILGQGPKLLIQFQNNGVVDDSQLPKDRFSAERLKGVDSTLKIQPAKLEDSAVYLCASSPAPGSDRRETQYFGPGTRLLVL.

A few counts support this clone. The junction departs from germline at one end; a sequencing error may be responsible. The chain combines TRBV7-7 with TRBJ2-2; TRBD2 might be the D (5 bases). The CDR3 totals 15 residues. Germline values: CDR1 SSHAT, CDR2 FNYEAQ (reference sequence). CDR3 nucleotide sequence: TGTGCTAGCAGCTTAGTGCCGGGGAGCACCGGGGAGCTGTTTTTT. The encoded protein is CASSLVPGSTGELFF.

This rearrangement joins TRBV11-2 to TRBJ1-1, with D maybe TRBD1 (6 bases). Trimming removed 1 base from V and 6 bases from J, with 18 bases in between. The germline gives CDR1 SGHAT, CDR2 FQNNGV. The CDR3 loop spans 16 amino acids. The CDR3 DNA reads TGTGCCAGCAGCTTAGCAGGGGTAGTCAGGGTCGCTGAAGCTTTCTTT. Its translation: CASSLAGVVRVAEAFF.

This chain uses TRBV7-2 with TRBJ2-7; 10 bases are a match to TRBD2. The CDR3 covers 17 residues. CDR1 and CDR2 (germline): SGHTA, FQGNSA. V shed 4 bases and J 7 bases; nucleotides not matched to a gene: 16. CDR3 region: CASSSDLLAGVPREQYF. The CDR3 bases are TGTGCCAGCAGCTCAGACCTTCTAGCGGGAGTTCCGCGTGAGCAGTACTTC. The variable domain in full, completed from reference TRBV7-2 and TRBJ2-7, reads GAGVSQSPSNKVTEKGKDVELRCDPISGHTALYWYRQSLGQGLEFLIYFQGNSAPDKSGLPSDRFSAERTGGSVSTLTIQRTQQEDSAVYLCASSSDLLAGVPREQYFGPGTRLTVT.

The chain employs TRBV9 and TRBJ2-7, with D perhaps matching TRBD2 (5 bases). The V end was cut by 0 bases, the J end by 7 bases, with 14 bases between. The CDR3 length is 14 residues. Germline CDR1 is SGDLS and CDR2 is YYNGEE. The CDR3 DNA is TGTGCCAGCAGCGTAGGTGGGAATCCGGGAGAGCAGTACTTC. It translates to CASSVGGNPGEQYF.

This clone was seen a few times. This rearrangement joins TRBV28 to TRBJ1-5; TRBD1 matches 7 bases. The CDR3 has 17 amino acids. After removal of 2 bases from V and 0 bases from J, the junction contained 7 bases not matched to a gene. From germline, CDR1 is MDHEN and CDR2 SYDVKM. Written as DNA, the CDR3 is TGTGCCAGCAGTTTACTGGACAGGATCTATAGCAATCAGCCCCAGCATTTT. Its protein product is CASSLLDRIYSNQPQHF. The entire variable domain, with the rest obtained from reference TRBV28 and TRBJ1-5, is as follows: DVKVTQSSRYLVKRTGEKVFLECVQDMDHENMFWYRQDPGLGLRLIYFSYDVKMKEKGDIPEGYSVSREKKERFSLILESASTNQTSMYLCASSLLDRIYSNQPQHFGDGTRLSIL.

The chain joins TRBV11-2 to TRBJ2-1; D is unclear. This CDR3 region has 12 residues. Germline CDR1 reads SGHAT; CDR2 reads FQNNGV. Trimming took off 0 bases at V and 10 bases at J, with 7 bases between the two ends. CDR3 in amino acids: CASSLDMAEQFF. The DNA of the CDR3 is TGTGCCAGCAGCTTAGATATGGCCGAGCAGTTCTTC.

V gene TRBV12-3 or TRBV12-4 combines with J gene TRBJ1-2, with D hard to call. The CDR3 has 12 amino acids. V shed 5 bases and J shed 4 bases, with 8 bases lying between them. CDR3 DNA: TGTGCCAGCAGTCGGGAACCCTATGGCTACACCTTC. As protein: CASSREPYGYTF.

This chain joins TRBV7-9 and TRBJ1-2, with TRBD1 as a possible D gene (5 bases). Germline assignment: CDR1 SEHNR and CDR2 FQNEAQ (reference sequence). Trimming removed 7 bases at V and 4 bases at J, with 13 bases between. The CDR3 totals 13 residues. CDR3 nucleotides: TGTGCCAGCACCTCAGGGCAGTTCTATGGCTACACCTTC. Its protein is CASTSGQFYGYTF.

The chain employs TRBV30 and TRBJ1-3; D is uncertain. CDR1 and CDR2 from the germline V gene are GTSNPN and SVGIG (reference sequence). Trimming shortened V by 5 bases and J by 4 bases, and 9 bases separated the two germline ends. The CDR3 runs 12 residues. The CDR3 DNA is TGTGCCTGGGATGAACAGGGAAACACCATATATTTT. It yields the protein CAWDEQGNTIYF.

The chain joins TRBV28 to TRBJ1-4, with 7 bases aligning to TRBD1. Germline lookup yields CDR1 MDHEN and CDR2 SYDVKM. CDR3 size: 14 residues. V lost 4 bases, J lost 6 bases, and 5 bases stayed unmatched. CDR3 region: CASSWDRSYEKLFF. The CDR3 bases are TGTGCCAGCAGTTGGGACAGATCTTATGAAAAACTGTTTTTT.

The chain is built from TRBV9 and TRBJ1-1, with TRBD1 matching 8 bases. Trimming removed 4 bases from V and 3 bases from J; junction bases left unmatched: 8. The germline gives CDR1 SGDLS, CDR2 YYNGEE. The CDR3 sequence is 15 residues long. CDR3 sequence reads: CASSPRDRTYTEAFF. The CDR3 bases are TGTGCCAGCAGCCCGAGGGACAGGACGTACACTGAAGCTTTCTTT.

The genes are TRBV9 and TRBJ1-2; 8 bases match TRBD1. The germline CDR1 and CDR2 sequences are SGDLS and YYNGEE. The CDR3 runs to 15 residues. Trimming removed 5 bases from V and 4 bases from J; junction bases left unmatched: 10. CDR3 loop: CASSEDRARTYGYTF. The CDR3 DNA sequence: TGTGCCAGCAGTGAGGACAGGGCCAGGACCTATGGCTACACCTTC. Combining the CDR3 with reference TRBV9 and TRBJ1-2 gives the whole variable domain DSGVTQTPKHLITATGQRVTLRCSPRSGDLSVYWYQQSLDQGLQFLIQYYNGEERAKGNILERFSAQQFPDLHSELNLSSLELGDSALYFCASSEDRARTYGYTFGSGTRLTVV.

The gene calls are TRBV7-2 and TRBJ2-7; 11 nucleotides line up with TRBD2. The CDR3 sequence is 16 residues long. V trimming: 4 bases; J trimming: 0 bases; junction bases outside the gene matches: 5. The germline CDR1 and CDR2 sequences are SGHTA and FQGNSA. The chain's CDR3 is CASSSPSGRSSYEQYF. The CDR3 DNA sequence: TGTGCCAGCAGCTCCCCTAGCGGGAGGAGCTCCTACGAGCAGTACTTC.